This TCR beta chain was identified during a study of T cell responses to AZD1222 COVID-19 vaccine. The sample holds one count of this clone. Other nucleotide sequences in the sample specify the same CDR3. TCRdb keeps only in-frame clones here, not all; method: immunoSEQ multiplex PCR. The table shows roughly 150,000 clones, with roughly 92% occurring only once. Germline CDR1 reads LGHNA; CDR2 reads YSLEER. This CDR3 spans 13 amino acids. Trimming removed 0 bases from V and 7 bases from J, with 7 bases in between. The sequence came from an adult in good health. The material sequenced was peripheral blood, taken on day 0 of AZD1222 vaccination. The chain employs TRBV4-3 and TRBJ1-5, with D maybe TRBD1 (5 bases). DNA of the CDR3: TGCGCCAGCAGCCAAGATAGGGGCCAGCCCCAGCATTTT. This sequence encodes CASSQDRGQPQHF.